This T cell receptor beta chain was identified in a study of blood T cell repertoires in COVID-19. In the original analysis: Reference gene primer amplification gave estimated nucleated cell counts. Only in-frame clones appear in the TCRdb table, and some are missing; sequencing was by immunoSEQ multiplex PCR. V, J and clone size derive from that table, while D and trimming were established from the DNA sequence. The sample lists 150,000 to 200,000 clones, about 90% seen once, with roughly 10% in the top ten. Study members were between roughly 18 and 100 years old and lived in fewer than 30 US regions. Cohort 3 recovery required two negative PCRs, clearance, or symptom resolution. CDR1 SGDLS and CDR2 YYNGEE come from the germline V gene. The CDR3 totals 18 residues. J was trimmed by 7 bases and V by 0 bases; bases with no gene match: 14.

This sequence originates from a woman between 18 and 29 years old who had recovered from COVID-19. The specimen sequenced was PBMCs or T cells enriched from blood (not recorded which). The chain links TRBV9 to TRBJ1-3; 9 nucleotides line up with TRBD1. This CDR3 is CASSVAGTGNGRENTIYF. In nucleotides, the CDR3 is TGTGCCAGCAGCGTAGCCGGGACAGGGAATGGGCGGGAGAACACCATATATTTT.